Each of the 32 T cell receptor beta chains below was sequenced from the same sample in a study of cytomegalovirus exposure and HLA in healthy donors. The PCR used 60 Vbeta and 13 Jbeta primers. Profiling relied on immunoSEQ multiplex PCR, and the TCRdb table lists in-frame clones only, not all of them. This sample has about 240,000 clones; around 78% occur once, and the top ten carry about 0.47%. What was sequenced was PBMCs. The source of these receptors is a boy younger than 18 in good health and CMV-seronegative.

The V gene is TRBV7-9, the J gene TRBJ2-7, with D maybe TRBD1 (6 bases). Germline lookup yields CDR1 SEHNR and CDR2 FQNEAQ (reference sequence). This CDR3 spans 14 amino acids. Between the trimmed V and J ends, which lost 4 bases and 2 bases, there was a span of 12 bases. The CDR3 DNA follows: TGTGCCAGCAGCTCGGGACAAGGAGCCTACGAGCAGTACTTC. It specifies CASSSGQGAYEQYF.

CDR3 in DNA: TGTGCCAGCAGCTTAGACGGGTATAATTCACCCCTCCACTTT. Translated, it gives CASSLDGYNSPLHF. The rearrangement links TRBV7-9 to TRBJ1-6; no clear D. This CDR3 contains 14 residues. Between the trimmed V and J ends, which lost 1 base and 4 bases, there was a span of 5 bases. CDR1 is SEHNR, CDR2 FQNEAQ, per germline (reference sequence).

This sequence joins TRBV6-1 and TRBJ2-5; TRBD2 might be the D (5 bases). The CDR3 is 14 residues long. V lost 0 bases, J lost 7 bases, and 12 bases lay in between. Germline V gives CDR1 MNHNS, CDR2 SASEGT. CDR3 protein: CASSEAEASATQYF. In nucleotides, the CDR3 is TGTGCCAGCAGTGAAGCGGAGGCGAGTGCGACCCAGTACTTC.

The rearrangement links TRBV2 to TRBJ2-6, with 8 bases aligning to TRBD1. Germline assignment: CDR1 SNHLY and CDR2 FYNNEI. V shed 8 bases, J shed 7 bases, and the junction held 7 bases outside the gene matches. The CDR3 sequence is 14 residues long. The chain's CDR3 is CASLLDRAANVLTF. Here the CDR3 DNA reads TGTGCCAGCCTCCTGGACAGGGCTGCCAACGTCCTGACTTTC.

The chain combines TRBV30 with TRBJ1-2; 7 positions agree with TRBD1. The CDR3 is 13 amino acids. CDR1 and CDR2 from the germline V gene are GTSNPN and SVGIG (reference sequence). V was clipped by 0 bases and J by 6 bases; unmatched bases: 4. The DNA of the CDR3 is TGTGCCTGGAGTGTCCGCCAGGGGGATGGCTACACCTTC. Translated, it gives CAWSVRQGDGYTF. Looking up the rest from reference TRBV30 and TRBJ1-2 gives the full variable domain: SQTIHQWPATLVQPVGSPLSLECTVEGTSNPNLYWYRQAAGRGLQLLFYSVGIGQISSEVPQNLSASRPQDRQFILSSKKLLLSDSGFYLCAWSVRQGDGYTFGSGTRLTVV.

CDR3 in amino acids: CASSPLNRGNRNTEAFF. CDR3 DNA sequence: TGTGCCAGCAGCCCCTTGAATAGAGGGAATAGGAACACTGAAGCTTTCTTT. The V call is TRBV7-9, the J call TRBJ1-1, with D unclear. V lost 5 bases, J lost 1 base, and 20 bases lay in between. Germline V gene data show CDR1 as SEHNR and CDR2 as FQNEAQ (reference sequence). This CDR3 spans 17 amino acids.

This chain uses TRBV5-1 with TRBJ2-1; tentatively, D is TRBD1 (7 bases). With 6 bases removed from V and 7 bases from J, the gap between germline ends came to 26 bases. CDR3 size: 17 residues. Germline loops: CDR1 SGHRS, CDR2 YFSETQ. The DNA for the CDR3 is TGCGCCAGCAATCACCGAGCAGGGGGGTTGGTGCGTAATGAGCAGTTCTTC. It specifies CASNHRAGGLVRNEQFF.

V and J are TRBV10-3 and TRBJ1-3; D possibly corresponds to TRBD1 (5 bases). CDR3 length equals 13 residues. The germline CDR1 and CDR2 sequences are ENHRY and SYGVKD. The CDR3 reads CGTTGNSGNTIYF. The CDR3 bases are TGTGGCACCACAGGAAACTCTGGAAACACCATATATTTT.

Only one count was recorded for this clone. The V gene is TRBV5-6, the J gene TRBJ1-3; D is possibly TRBD1 (6 bases). CDR3 length equals 18 residues. Germline CDR1 is SGHDT and CDR2 is YYEEEE. Trimming stripped 2 bases from V and 0 bases from J, with 18 bases between. CDR3 region: CASSLINLQGLSGNTIYF. CDR3 bases: TGTGCCAGCAGCTTAATAAACCTACAGGGTCTCTCTGGAAACACCATATATTTT.

The rearrangement uses TRBV5-1 and TRBJ1-3; 8 nucleotides align to TRBD1. The CDR3 length is 15 residues. The germline gives CDR1 SGHRS, CDR2 YFSETQ. V lost 2 bases, J lost 3 bases, and 4 bases stayed unmatched. The CDR3 sequence is CASSLTGGRGNTIYF. CDR3 coding DNA: TGCGCCAGCAGCTTAACAGGGGGACGTGGAAACACCATATATTTT.

The rearrangement links TRBV5-6 to TRBJ2-1; 9 positions agree with TRBD2. Germline V gives CDR1 SGHDT, CDR2 YYEEEE. J gave up 7 bases and V 1 base, and 6 bases lay outside the gene matches. The CDR3 has 15 residues. CDR3 DNA sequence: TGTGCCAGCAGCTTGCGGCGGGAGGGACAAAATGAGCAGTTCTTC. Translated, it gives CASSLRREGQNEQFF.

The chain employs TRBV30 and TRBJ1-1; 7 bases map to TRBD1. The germline V gene encodes CDR1 GTSNPN and CDR2 SVGIG (reference sequence). Trimming at V came to 0 bases and at J to 13 bases, leaving 5 bases not matched to a gene. The CDR3 has 11 residues. CDR3 nucleotides: TGTGCCTGGAGTGTCCGGGACAGCCGTTTCTTT. This encodes CAWSVRDSRFF.

J is TRBJ1-6 and V is TRBV9, with TRBD1 as a possible D gene (5 bases). The germline CDR1 and CDR2 sequences are SGDLS and YYNGEE. Trimming took 4 bases from V and 4 from J, leaving 12 bases between them. The CDR3 has 15 residues. CDR3 in amino acids: CASSQRGSYNSPLHF. CDR3 nucleotide sequence: TGTGCCAGCAGCCAGCGGGGGAGTTATAATTCACCCCTCCACTTT.

The rearrangement uses TRBV7-9 and TRBJ1-2; D may be TRBD1 (5 bases). V was shortened by 1 base and J by 8 bases, with 8 bases between the two germline ends. This CDR3 spans 12 amino acids. Germline V gene data show CDR1 as SEHNR and CDR2 as FQNEAQ (reference sequence). CDR3 nucleotide sequence: TGTGCCAGCAGCTTAGGGGGGGACGGCTACACCTTC. It translates to CASSLGGDGYTF.

The chain links TRBV19 to TRBJ2-1; 8 positions agree with TRBD2. Germline CDR1 is LNHDA and CDR2 is SQIVND (reference sequence). J gave up 7 bases and V 8 bases, and 4 bases lay outside the gene matches. This CDR3 is built from 12 residues. The CDR3 sequence is CASGRGANEQFF. CDR3 in DNA: TGTGCCAGTGGGCGGGGGGCTAATGAGCAGTTCTTC.

DNA of the CDR3: TGTGCCAGCAGCCGCGGGACCTCTTACAATGAGCAGTTCTTC. Its translation is CASSRGTSYNEQFF. V usage is TRBV11-2 and J usage is TRBJ2-1; D might be TRBD2 (6 bases). The CDR3 spans 14 residues. Trimming shortened V by 5 bases and J by 4 bases, and 12 bases separated the two germline ends. The V gene's germline CDR1 is SGHAT and CDR2 FQNNGV. Based on the CDR3 plus reference TRBV11-2 and TRBJ2-1, the full variable domain is EAGVAQSPRYKIIEKRQSVAFWCNPISGHATLYWYQQILGQGPKLLIQFQNNGVVDDSQLPKDRFSAERLKGVDSTLKIQPAKLEDSAVYLCASSRGTSYNEQFFGPGTRLTVL.

The chain employs TRBV19 and TRBJ1-2; no definite D call. CDR3 length: 15 amino acids. The germline V gene encodes CDR1 LNHDA and CDR2 SQIVND (reference sequence). V was trimmed by 6 bases and J by 3 bases, leaving 17 bases between them. CDR3 residues: CASRRRPPPDYGYTF. For the CDR3, the DNA is TGTGCCAGTAGAAGGCGGCCACCCCCTGACTATGGCTACACCTTC.

The genes are TRBV27 and TRBJ2-1; 9 bases agree with TRBD2. CDR3 size: 15 residues. V lost 5 bases and J lost 0; bases outside the gene matches: 2. Germline CDR1 is MNHEY and CDR2 is SMNVEV (reference sequence). The CDR3 nucleotides read TGTGCCAGCAGTCTTAGCGGGAGCTCCTACAATGAGCAGTTCTTC. The encoded protein is CASSLSGSSYNEQFF.

The rearrangement links TRBV5-4 to TRBJ2-5; TRBD2 agrees at 8 bases. The CDR3 has 16 residues. The germline gives CDR1 SGHNT, CDR2 YYREEE (reference sequence). V shed 2 bases, J shed 4 bases, and the junction held 10 bases outside the gene matches. Here the CDR3 reads CASSLRSGGSGETQYF. The CDR3 bases are TGTGCCAGCAGCTTAAGGAGCGGGGGCTCAGGAGAGACCCAGTACTTC. Full variable domain (missing parts from reference TRBV5-4 and TRBJ2-5): ETGVTQSPTHLIKTRGQQVTLRCSSQSGHNTVSWYQQALGQGPQFIFQYYREEENGRGNFPPRFSGLQFPNYSSELNVNALELDDSALYLCASSLRSGGSGETQYFGPGTRLLVL.

J is TRBJ1-5 and V is TRBV12-5; D possibly corresponds to TRBD1 (5 bases). Trimming cost V 6 bases and J 4 bases, with 16 bases left between them. The CDR3 consists of 15 residues. CDR1 is LGHNT and CDR2 is FRNRAP in the germline V gene. The CDR3 nucleotides are TGTGCTAGTGGCGCAACCATCGACAGAAATCAGCCCCAGCATTTT. Translated, it gives CASGATIDRNQPQHF.

The chain employs TRBV6-5 and TRBJ1-2, with 7 positions matching TRBD1. The CDR3 runs to 14 residues. J was trimmed by 3 bases and V by 2 bases; bases with no gene match: 3. Germline CDR1 MNHEY, CDR2 SVGAGI. CDR3 loop: CASSYQGGDYGYTF. DNA of the CDR3: TGTGCCAGCAGTTACCAAGGGGGCGACTATGGCTACACCTTC.

The chain is built from TRBV7-9 and TRBJ2-7; maybe TRBD1 (5 bases). CDR1 is SEHNR and CDR2 is FQNEAQ in the germline V gene (reference sequence). Trimming removed 4 bases at V and 9 bases at J, with 10 bases between. The CDR3 is 11 amino acids. The CDR3 loop reads CASSSLTVQYF. The CDR3 coding sequence is TGTGCCAGCAGCTCACTGACAGTGCAGTACTTC.

The gene calls are TRBV5-4 and TRBJ2-3; perhaps TRBD2 as D (5 bases). Germline loops: CDR1 SGHNT, CDR2 YYREEE (reference sequence). V lost 0 bases, J lost 0 bases, and 11 bases lay in between. The CDR3 consists of 16 residues. CDR3 region: CASSLGERLSTDTQYF. CDR3 bases: TGTGCCAGCAGCTTGGGGGAGCGGCTTAGCACAGATACGCAGTATTTT.

The rearrangement uses TRBV11-2 and TRBJ2-7; 7 bases match TRBD1. The junction had 8 bases not matched to a gene; V was cut back by 3 bases and J by 3 bases. Germline loops: CDR1 SGHAT, CDR2 FQNNGV. The CDR3 has 15 residues. For the CDR3, the DNA is TGTGCCAGCAGCTTTGGAACAGGGGTTTTCTACGAGCAGTACTTC. Protein: CASSFGTGVFYEQYF.

This sequence joins TRBV9 and TRBJ2-2; 9 bases are a match to TRBD1. Germline trimming cut 4 bases from V and 2 bases from J; bases unmatched to any gene: 6. Looked up from germline, CDR1 is SGDLS and CDR2 is YYNGEE. This CDR3 is 16 amino acids long. The CDR3 DNA reads as TGTGCCAGCAGCTCTAGGACAGGGGTAAACACCGGGGAGCTGTTTTTT. It yields the protein CASSSRTGVNTGELFF. The variable domain in full, completed from reference TRBV9 and TRBJ2-2, reads DSGVTQTPKHLITATGQRVTLRCSPRSGDLSVYWYQQSLDQGLQFLIQYYNGEERAKGNILERFSAQQFPDLHSELNLSSLELGDSALYFCASSSRTGVNTGELFFGEGSRLTVL.

This clone has more than one count but fewer than ten. CDR3 DNA: TGTGCCAGCAGTACCGGCAGGGGATGGACTGAAGCTTTCTTT. Amino acids: CASSTGRGWTEAFF. This chain uses TRBV6-6 with TRBJ1-1; tentatively, D is TRBD1 (6 bases). The CDR3 runs 14 residues. Deletions cut 5 bases from V and 5 bases from J, with 15 bases between. The germline gives CDR1 MNHNY, CDR2 SVGAGI (reference sequence).

This clone has a handful of counts. This rearrangement joins TRBV7-2 to TRBJ2-7, with 8 bases that match TRBD1. Germline V gene lookup returns CDR1 SGHTA and CDR2 FQGNSA. The V segment lost 6 bases and the J segment 6 bases; nucleotides outside the gene matches: 13. The CDR3 sequence is 15 residues long. The DNA of the CDR3 is TGTGCCAGCAGGGGGCCAGGACAGGGTTGGGGCGAGCAGTACTTC. It specifies CASRGPGQGWGEQYF.

The gene calls are TRBV2 and TRBJ2-5; no firm D call. CDR1 and CDR2 (germline): SNHLY, FYNNEI. This CDR3 comprises 10 residues. Trimming took 5 bases from V and 5 from J, leaving 3 bases between them. The CDR3: CASSTETQYF. The CDR3 DNA reads as TGTGCCAGCAGTACTGAGACCCAGTACTTC.

The V and J genes are TRBV5-1 and TRBJ2-1, with TRBD1 identical over 12 bases. CDR1 and CDR2 from the germline V gene are SGHRS and YFSETQ. V was pared by 3 bases and J by 7 bases, with 5 bases of the junction left unmatched. The CDR3 loop spans 15 amino acids. CDR3 bases: TGCGCCAGCAGCTCGGGACAGGGGGCGCGGAATGAGCAGTTCTTC. This translates into CASSSGQGARNEQFF.

The chain has TRBV11-3 and TRBJ2-7; 8 nucleotides match TRBD2. The CDR3 totals 16 residues. The V gene's germline CDR1 is SGHNT and CDR2 YENEEA. V shed 5 bases, J shed 3 bases, and the junction held 12 bases outside the gene matches. CDR3 in amino acids: CASSIRGGGPSYEQYF. Written as DNA, the CDR3 is TGTGCCAGCAGCATTCGGGGGGGAGGGCCCAGCTACGAGCAGTACTTC.

Only one count was recorded for this clone. This sequence joins TRBV10-1 and TRBJ1-2; D is possibly TRBD1 (5 bases). V lost 8 bases, J lost 2 bases, and 9 bases lay in between. This CDR3 contains 12 residues. Germline V gene sequence: CDR1 WNHNN, CDR2 SYGVQD (reference sequence). CDR3 amino acids: CASGDSNYGYTF. CDR3 coding DNA: TGCGCCAGCGGCGACAGCAACTATGGCTACACCTTC.

The J gene is TRBJ2-3, the V gene TRBV11-3; 7 positions agree with TRBD2. V trimming: 4 bases; J trimming: 4 bases; junction bases outside the gene matches: 8. Germline CDR1 is SGHNT and CDR2 is YENEEA. The CDR3 totals 15 residues. CDR3 DNA: TGTGCCAGCAGCTCCCTCGGCGGGAGTCCAGATACGCAGTATTTT. Translating gives CASSSLGGSPDTQYF. Based on the CDR3 plus reference TRBV11-3 and TRBJ2-3, the full variable domain is EAGVVQSPRYKIIEKKQPVAFWCNPISGHNTLYWYLQNLGQGPELLIRYENEEAVDDSQLPKDRFSAERLKGVDSTLKIQPAELGDSAVYLCASSSLGGSPDTQYFGPGTRLTVL.